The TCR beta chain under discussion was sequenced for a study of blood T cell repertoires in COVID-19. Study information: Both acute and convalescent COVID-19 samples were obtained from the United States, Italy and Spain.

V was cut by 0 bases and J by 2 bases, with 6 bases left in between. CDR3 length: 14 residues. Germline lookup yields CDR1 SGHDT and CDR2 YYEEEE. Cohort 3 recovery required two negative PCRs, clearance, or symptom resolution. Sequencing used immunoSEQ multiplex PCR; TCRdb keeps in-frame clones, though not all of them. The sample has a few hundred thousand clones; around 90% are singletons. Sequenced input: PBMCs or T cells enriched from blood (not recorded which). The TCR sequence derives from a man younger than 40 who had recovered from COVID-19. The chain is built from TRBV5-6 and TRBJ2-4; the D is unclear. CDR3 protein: CASSLGLSKNIQYF. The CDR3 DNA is TGTGCCAGCAGCTTGGGACTCTCCAAAAACATTCAGTACTTC.